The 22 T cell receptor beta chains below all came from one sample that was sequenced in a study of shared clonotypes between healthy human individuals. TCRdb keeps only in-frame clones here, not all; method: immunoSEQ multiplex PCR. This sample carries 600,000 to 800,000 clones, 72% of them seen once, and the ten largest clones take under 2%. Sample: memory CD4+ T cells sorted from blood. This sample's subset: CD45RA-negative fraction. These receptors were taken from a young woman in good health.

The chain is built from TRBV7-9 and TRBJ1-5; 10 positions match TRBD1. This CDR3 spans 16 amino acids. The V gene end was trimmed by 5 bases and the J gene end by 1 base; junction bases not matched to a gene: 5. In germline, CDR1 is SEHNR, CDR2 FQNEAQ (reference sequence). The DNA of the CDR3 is TGTGCCAGCAGCGCCGGGGGACAGGGGAGCAATCAGCCCCAGCATTTT. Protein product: CASSAGGQGSNQPQHF. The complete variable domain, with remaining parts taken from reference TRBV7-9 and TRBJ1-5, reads DTGVSQNPRHKITKRGQNVTFRCDPISEHNRLYWYRQTLGQGPEFLTYFQNEAQLEKSRLLSDRFSAERPKGSFSTLEIQRTEQGDSAMYLCASSAGGQGSNQPQHFGDGTRLSIL.

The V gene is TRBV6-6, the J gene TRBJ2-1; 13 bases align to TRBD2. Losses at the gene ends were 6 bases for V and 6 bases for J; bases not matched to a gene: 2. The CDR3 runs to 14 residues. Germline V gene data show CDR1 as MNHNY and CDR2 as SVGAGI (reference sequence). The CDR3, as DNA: TGTGCCAGCAGGGGGACTAGCGGGGCCAATGAGCAGTTCTTC. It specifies CASRGTSGANEQFF.

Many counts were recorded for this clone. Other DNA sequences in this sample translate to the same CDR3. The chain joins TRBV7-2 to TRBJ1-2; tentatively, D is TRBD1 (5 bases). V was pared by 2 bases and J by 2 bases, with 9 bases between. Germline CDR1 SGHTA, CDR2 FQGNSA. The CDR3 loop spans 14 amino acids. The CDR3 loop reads CASSLQRDNYGYTF. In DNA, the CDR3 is TGTGCCAGCAGCTTACAACGGGACAACTATGGCTACACCTTC.

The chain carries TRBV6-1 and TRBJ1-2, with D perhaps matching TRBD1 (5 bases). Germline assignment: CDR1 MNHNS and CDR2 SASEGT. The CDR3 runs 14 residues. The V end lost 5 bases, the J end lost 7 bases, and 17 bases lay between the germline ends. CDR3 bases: TGTGCCAGCAGTATGGCAGGGAGAGGTGGTGGCTACACCTTC. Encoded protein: CASSMAGRGGGYTF.

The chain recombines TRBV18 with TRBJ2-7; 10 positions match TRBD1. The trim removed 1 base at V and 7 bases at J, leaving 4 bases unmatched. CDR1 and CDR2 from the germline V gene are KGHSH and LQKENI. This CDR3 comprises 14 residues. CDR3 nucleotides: TGTGCCAGCTCACCACGGGACAGGGGAGGAGAGCAGTACTTC. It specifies CASSPRDRGGEQYF.

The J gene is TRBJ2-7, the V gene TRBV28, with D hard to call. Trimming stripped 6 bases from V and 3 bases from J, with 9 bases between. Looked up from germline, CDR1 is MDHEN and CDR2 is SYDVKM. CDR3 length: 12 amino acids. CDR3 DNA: TGTGCCAGCAGCCAAATCGGCTACGAGCAGTACTTC. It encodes CASSQIGYEQYF. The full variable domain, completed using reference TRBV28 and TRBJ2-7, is DVKVTQSSRYLVKRTGEKVFLECVQDMDHENMFWYRQDPGLGLRLIYFSYDVKMKEKGDIPEGYSVSREKKERFSLILESASTNQTSMYLCASSQIGYEQYFGPGTRLTVT.

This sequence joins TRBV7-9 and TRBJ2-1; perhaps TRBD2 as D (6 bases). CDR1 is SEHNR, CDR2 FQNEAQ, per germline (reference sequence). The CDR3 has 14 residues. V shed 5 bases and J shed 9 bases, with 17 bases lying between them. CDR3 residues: CASSPEGRSFEQFF. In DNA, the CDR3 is TGTGCCAGCAGCCCCGAGGGGAGGAGCTTTGAGCAGTTCTTC.

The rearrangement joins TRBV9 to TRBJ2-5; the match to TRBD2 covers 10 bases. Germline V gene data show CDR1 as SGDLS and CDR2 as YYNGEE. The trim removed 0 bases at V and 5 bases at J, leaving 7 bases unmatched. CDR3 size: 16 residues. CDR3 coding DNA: TGTGCCAGCAGCGTAGTCAGAGCGGGAGGGGTCGAGACCCAGTACTTC. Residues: CASSVVRAGGVETQYF.

CDR3 in DNA: TGTGCCAGCAGCCAAGTTTATTACCTTCGACACAGCTTTCGGAACACTGAAGCTTTCTTT. Protein: CASSQVYYLRHSFRNTEAFF. The chain uses TRBV14 and TRBJ1-1; D remains ambiguous. V was shortened by 1 base and J by 1 base, with 25 bases between the two germline ends. The CDR3 length is 20 residues. Germline lookup yields CDR1 SGHDN and CDR2 FVKESK.

CDR3 region: CASGEGGHFDYTF. CDR3 nucleotide sequence: TGTGCCAGTGGGGAAGGGGGTCACTTTGACTACACCTTC. This rearrangement joins TRBV27 to TRBJ1-2; a possible D gene is TRBD1 (6 bases). V shed 9 bases and J shed 10 bases, with 21 bases lying between them. The CDR3 covers 13 residues. The germline V gene has CDR1 MNHEY and CDR2 SMNVEV (reference sequence).

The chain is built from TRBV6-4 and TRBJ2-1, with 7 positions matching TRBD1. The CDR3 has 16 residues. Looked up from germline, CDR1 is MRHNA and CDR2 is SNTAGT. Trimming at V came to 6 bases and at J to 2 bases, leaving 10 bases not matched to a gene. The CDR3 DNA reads TGTGCCAGCAGACCACAGGGGCTATCTACCTACAATGAGCAGTTCTTC. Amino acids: CASRPQGLSTYNEQFF.

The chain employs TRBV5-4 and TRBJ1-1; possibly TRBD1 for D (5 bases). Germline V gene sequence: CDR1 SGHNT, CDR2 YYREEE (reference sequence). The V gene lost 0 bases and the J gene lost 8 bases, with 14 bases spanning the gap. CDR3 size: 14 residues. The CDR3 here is CASSLVGGEREAFF. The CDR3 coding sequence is TGTGCCAGCAGCTTGGTTGGGGGGGAGAGAGAAGCTTTCTTT.

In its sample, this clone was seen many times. DNA for the CDR3: TGCAGCGTTGAATCGGCACCTTATGGCTACACCTTC. It yields the protein CSVESAPYGYTF. The V call is TRBV29-1, the J call TRBJ1-2; D is unclear. The CDR3 contains 12 residues. Trimming pared 2 bases from V and 5 bases from J, leaving 9 bases between. CDR1 is SQVTM, CDR2 ANQGSEA, per germline.

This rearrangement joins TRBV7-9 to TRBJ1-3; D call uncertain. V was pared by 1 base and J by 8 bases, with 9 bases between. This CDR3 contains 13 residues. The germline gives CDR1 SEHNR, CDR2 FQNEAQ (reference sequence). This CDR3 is CASSLGGGDTIYF. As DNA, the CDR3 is TGTGCCAGCAGCTTAGGGGGTGGGGACACCATATATTTT.

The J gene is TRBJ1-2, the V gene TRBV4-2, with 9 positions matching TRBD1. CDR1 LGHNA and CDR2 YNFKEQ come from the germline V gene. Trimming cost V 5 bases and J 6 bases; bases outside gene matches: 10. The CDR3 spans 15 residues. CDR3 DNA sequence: TGTGCCAGCAGCGCACGGGACAGGGAAATTCATGGCTACACCTTC. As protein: CASSARDREIHGYTF.

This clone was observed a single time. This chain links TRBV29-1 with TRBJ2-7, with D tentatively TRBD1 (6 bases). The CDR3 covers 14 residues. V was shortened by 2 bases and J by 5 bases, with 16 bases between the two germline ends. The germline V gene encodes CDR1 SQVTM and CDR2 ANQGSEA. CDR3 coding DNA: TGCAGCGTTGAATGCTGGCAGGGGTTTCACGAGCAGTACTTC. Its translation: CSVECWQGFHEQYF.

The CDR3 here is CASSARGSSGEQYF. CDR3 sequence (DNA): TGTGCCAGCTCCGCACGTGGGAGCTCTGGGGAGCAGTACTTC. The chain carries TRBV18 and TRBJ2-7; TRBD2 is a possible D gene (5 bases). The CDR3 is made up of 14 amino acids. Trimming pared 6 bases from V and 7 bases from J, leaving 19 bases between. CDR1 is KGHSH and CDR2 is LQKENI in the germline V gene. Looking up the rest from reference TRBV18 and TRBJ2-7 gives the full variable domain: NAGVMQNPRHLVRRRGQEARLRCSPMKGHSHVYWYRQLPEEGLKFMVYLQKENIIDESGMPKERFSAEFPKEGPSILRIQQVVRGDSAAYFCASSARGSSGEQYFGPGTRLTVT.

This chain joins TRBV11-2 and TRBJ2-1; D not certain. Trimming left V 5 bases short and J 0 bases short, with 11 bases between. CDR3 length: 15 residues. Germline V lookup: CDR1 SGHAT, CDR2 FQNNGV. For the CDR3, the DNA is TGTGCCAGCAGCCAAGTTAAGGGCTCCTACAATGAGCAGTTCTTC. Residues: CASSQVKGSYNEQFF. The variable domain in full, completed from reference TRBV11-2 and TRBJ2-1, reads EAGVAQSPRYKIIEKRQSVAFWCNPISGHATLYWYQQILGQGPKLLIQFQNNGVVDDSQLPKDRFSAERLKGVDSTLKIQPAKLEDSAVYLCASSQVKGSYNEQFFGPGTRLTVL.

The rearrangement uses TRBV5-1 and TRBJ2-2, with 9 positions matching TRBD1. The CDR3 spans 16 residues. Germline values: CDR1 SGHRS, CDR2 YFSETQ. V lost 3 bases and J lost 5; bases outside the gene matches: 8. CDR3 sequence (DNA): TGCGCCAGCAGCTCGGACCCCGGGACAGGGACCGGGGAGCTGTTTTTT. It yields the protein CASSSDPGTGTGELFF.

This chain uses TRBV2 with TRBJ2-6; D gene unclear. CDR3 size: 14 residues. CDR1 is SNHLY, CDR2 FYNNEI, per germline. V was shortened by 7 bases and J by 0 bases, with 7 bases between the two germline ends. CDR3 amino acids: CASTTNSGANVLTF. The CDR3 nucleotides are TGTGCCAGCACCACAAACTCTGGGGCCAACGTCCTGACTTTC.

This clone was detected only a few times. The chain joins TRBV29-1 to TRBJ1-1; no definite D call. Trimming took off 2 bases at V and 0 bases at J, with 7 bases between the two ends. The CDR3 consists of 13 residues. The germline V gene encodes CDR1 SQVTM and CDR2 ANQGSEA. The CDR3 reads CSVESHVNTEAFF. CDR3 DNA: TGCAGCGTTGAATCTCATGTGAACACTGAAGCTTTCTTT.

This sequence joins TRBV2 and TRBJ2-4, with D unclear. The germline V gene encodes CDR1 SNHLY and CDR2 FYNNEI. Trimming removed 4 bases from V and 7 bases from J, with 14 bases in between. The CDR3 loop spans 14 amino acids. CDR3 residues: CASSVSRTFNIQYF. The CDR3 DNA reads TGTGCCAGCAGTGTTTCCAGGACCTTTAACATTCAGTACTTC.